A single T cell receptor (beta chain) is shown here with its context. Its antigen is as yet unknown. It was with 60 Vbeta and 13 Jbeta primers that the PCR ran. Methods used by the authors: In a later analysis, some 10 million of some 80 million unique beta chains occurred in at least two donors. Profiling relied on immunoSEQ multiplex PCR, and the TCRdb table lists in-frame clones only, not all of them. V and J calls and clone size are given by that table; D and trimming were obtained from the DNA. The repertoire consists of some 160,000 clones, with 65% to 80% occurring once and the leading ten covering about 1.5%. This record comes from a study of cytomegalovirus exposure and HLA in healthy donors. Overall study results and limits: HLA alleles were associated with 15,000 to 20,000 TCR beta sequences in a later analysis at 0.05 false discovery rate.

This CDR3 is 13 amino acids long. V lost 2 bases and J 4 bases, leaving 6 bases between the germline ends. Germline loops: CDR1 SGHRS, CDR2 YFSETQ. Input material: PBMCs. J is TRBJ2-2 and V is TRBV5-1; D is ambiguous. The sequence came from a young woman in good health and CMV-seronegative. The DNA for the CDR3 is TGCGCCAGCAGCTTCGAGGTCACCGGGGAGCTGTTTTTT. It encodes CASSFEVTGELFF.